Detailed here is one TCR beta chain. The method was immunoSEQ multiplex PCR; TCRdb's version includes in-frame clones alone and lacks a portion of them. The table shows about 63,000 clones, with roughly 90% occurring only once. V shed 0 bases, J shed 4 bases, and the junction held 4 bases outside the gene matches. This CDR3 spans 15 amino acids. Looked up from germline, CDR1 is GTSNPN and CDR2 is SVGIG (reference sequence). The validation cohort, a group of roughly 120 subjects, included the donors and was separate from the roughly 700-subject first cohort. The sample comes from a study of cytomegalovirus exposure and HLA in healthy donors.

Specimen: PBMCs. This TCR was recovered from a woman younger than 35 in good health and CMV-seronegative. This chain connects TRBV30 to TRBJ1-2; 11 nucleotides line up with TRBD1. The DNA for the CDR3 is TGTGCCTGGAGTGTCGGACAGGGGGCCTCCTATGGCTACACCTTC. Translated: CAWSVGQGASYGYTF.